This TCR beta chain was recovered during a study of blood T cell repertoires in COVID-19. Study-level background: Nucleic acid was either cDNA or gDNA, and it came from T cells, B-cell-depleted T cells, or PBMCs.

Per the study methods: Reference gene primer amplification gave estimated nucleated cell counts. Measured with immunoSEQ multiplex PCR; TCRdb has only the in-frame clones, and not every one. That table gives V, J and clone size, and the DNA gave D and trimming. Among roughly 75,000 clones listed, approximately 74% were seen once. The source is a human donor with acute or convalescent COVID-19. The donor label of this sample is uncertain. The sample was peripheral blood.

The chain's CDR3 is CASTTEAGAHNEQFF. The CDR3 DNA is TGTGCCAGTACTACCGAAGCGGGGGCTCACAATGAGCAGTTCTTC. The V call is TRBV19, the J call TRBJ2-1; 8 bases are a match to TRBD2. With V trimmed by 7 bases and J by 5 bases, 10 bases remained unmatched. The length of the CDR3 is 15 residues. CDR1 and CDR2 (germline): LNHDA, SQIVND (reference sequence). Full variable domain (rest looked up from reference TRBV19 and TRBJ2-1): DGGITQSPKYLFRKEGQNVTLSCEQNLNHDAMYWYRQDPGQGLRLIYYSQIVNDFQKGDIAEGYSVSREKKESFPLTVTSAQKNPTAFYLCASTTEAGAHNEQFFGPGTRLTVL.